The present TCR beta chain was sequenced within a study of T cell repertoires in cytomegalovirus infection. Background on the study: CMV epitopes, recently identified HLA-C-restricted and well-studied HLA-B-restricted, were used.

TCRdb itself ran the reads through MiXCR, one entry per CDR3 protein. The sample consists of under 500,000 distinct CDR3 sequences, 42% of them appearing once. Study-wide results and limits: Carriage of CMV together with the relevant HLA was identifiable through cumulative public TCR beta family frequency. Across the ex vivo response, the dominant clonotypes were HLA-C-restricted CMV-specific TCR beta clonotypes.

On this clonotype: The antigen is undetermined.

Sample: cultured PBMCs, taken from culture after CMV antigen stimulation. This TCR was sampled from a human donor in good health (CMV status not recorded). Some clones in this sample may be carry-over from other donors' samples.

As DNA, the CDR3 is TGTGCCAGCAGCTTAGATGAAGTAGGCGAGCAGTTCTTC. This translates into CASSLDEVGEQFF. This chain connects TRBV7-6 to TRBJ2-1; the D is unclear. Germline V lookup: CDR1 SGHVS, CDR2 FNYEAQ. V lost 1 base, J lost 10 bases, and 11 bases lay in between. This CDR3 spans 13 amino acids.